This T cell receptor beta chain was obtained from a study of blood T cell repertoires in COVID-19. Overall study: Samples came from the United States, Italy and Spain, spanning acute and convalescent COVID-19. In each case, the material was cDNA or gDNA derived from T cells, B-cell-depleted T cells, or PBMCs.

Those enrolled in Seattle joined during active infection and were followed longitudinally afterward. In the study's own analysis: Amplification of reference gene primers provided the estimated nucleated cell counts. The method was immunoSEQ multiplex PCR; TCRdb's version includes in-frame clones alone and lacks a portion of them. That table is the source of V, J and clone size, and D and trimming were worked out from the DNA. The data contain 250,000 to 350,000 clones, 85% to 90% of them singletons. The CDR3 loop spans 12 amino acids. CDR1 and CDR2 (germline): MNHEY, SVGAGI. Trimming left V 6 bases short and J 8 bases short, with 13 bases between.

This clonotype was sampled from a woman in her fifties or sixties with COVID-19, enrolled during active disease. The material sequenced was peripheral blood. The chain has TRBV6-5 and TRBJ1-2, with D tentatively TRBD1 (5 bases). As DNA, the CDR3 is TGTGCCAGCAGCCCAGGGTTAAAGGGCTACACCTTC. It is translated as CASSPGLKGYTF.